The clone carrying this T cell receptor (beta chain) was observed a few times. Other DNA sequences in the sample encode the same CDR3. These data belong to a study of T cell responses to AZD1222 COVID-19 vaccine. Sequenced by immunoSEQ multiplex PCR; TCRdb stores in-frame clones only, minus some. The sample holds around 110,000 clones, approximately 93% seen once. The sequence was collected from an adult in good health. Material: peripheral blood, obtained on day 0 of AZD1222 vaccination.

The CDR3 spells CSVGTGGYGYTF. Here the CDR3 DNA reads TGCAGCGTCGGGACAGGCGGTTATGGCTACACCTTC. This chain connects TRBV29-1 to TRBJ1-2, with 8 bases aligning to TRBD1. Trimming at V came to 6 bases and at J to 5 bases, leaving 5 bases not matched to a gene. Germline lookup yields CDR1 SQVTM and CDR2 ANQGSEA. CDR3 size: 12 residues.